Shown below are 13 T cell receptor beta chains from a single sample sequenced in a study of T cells in localized non-small cell lung cancer. This table comes from immunoSEQ multiplex PCR, and its TCRdb copy is limited to in-frame clones, with some not included. The sample includes 65,000 to 90,000 clones, 80% of them seen just once. Here the sequenced sample was PBMCs, taken before any cancer treatment. The receptors originated from a man aged 40 to 70 with stage II squamous cell lung carcinoma.

The chain is built from TRBV27 and TRBJ2-7, with D perhaps TRBD2 (5 bases). The germline gives CDR1 MNHEY, CDR2 SMNVEV (reference sequence). The CDR3 spans 13 residues. V lost 4 bases to trimming and J lost 2 bases, with 9 bases between them. The CDR3 sequence is CASSYQRTYEQYF. The DNA for the CDR3 is TGTGCCAGCAGTTACCAGCGGACCTACGAGCAGTACTTC.

This chain uses TRBV6-5 with TRBJ2-2; D may be TRBD2 (5 bases). The CDR3 is made up of 14 amino acids. V shed 3 bases and J shed 5 bases, with 10 bases lying between them. Germline loops: CDR1 MNHEY, CDR2 SVGAGI. The CDR3 DNA is TGTGCCAGCAGTTATTCACGGGGTACCGGGGAGCTGTTTTTT. It translates to CASSYSRGTGELFF.

The chain has TRBV28 and TRBJ1-3; TRBD1 matches 7 bases. CDR1 and CDR2 from the germline V gene are MDHEN and SYDVKM. V lost 5 bases, J lost 5 bases, and 12 bases stayed unmatched. The CDR3 contains 16 residues. CDR3 DNA: TGTGCCAGCAGTCACAGGGGCAGGACAAAGAGAAACACCATATATTTT. Protein product: CASSHRGRTKRNTIYF.

This clone occurred a few times. The V call is TRBV28, the J call TRBJ2-1, with 10 bases matching TRBD2. V gave up 3 bases and J gave up 8 bases; unmatched junction bases: 7. The CDR3 runs to 15 residues. Germline V lookup: CDR1 MDHEN, CDR2 SYDVKM. This CDR3 reads CASSFSPAGGDEQFF. DNA for the CDR3: TGTGCCAGCAGTTTTAGTCCAGCGGGAGGGGATGAGCAGTTCTTC.

The chain combines TRBV6-5 with TRBJ2-1; TRBD2 matches at 7 bases. V dropped 0 bases and J dropped 8; count of bases not matched to a gene: 4. The CDR3 extends over 14 amino acids. Germline-derived CDR1 and CDR2 are MNHEY and SVGAGI. In DNA, the CDR3 is TGTGCCAGCAGTTACTCGGCGGGGGTGGATGAGCAGTTCTTC. Its protein product is CASSYSAGVDEQFF.

V and J are TRBV11-2 and TRBJ1-6, with a tentative D call TRBD1 (5 bases). The germline V gene encodes CDR1 SGHAT and CDR2 FQNNGV. V gave up 3 bases and J gave up 5 bases, with 11 bases separating them. This CDR3 has 15 amino acids. CDR3 loop: CASSLGGTDNSPLHF. The CDR3 nucleotides are TGTGCCAGCAGCTTGGGAGGGACGGATAATTCACCCCTCCACTTT.

This chain uses TRBV11-2 with TRBJ1-1; TRBD1 aligns across 8 bases. Germline V gene sequence: CDR1 SGHAT, CDR2 FQNNGV. Trimming at V came to 4 bases and at J to 5 bases, leaving 6 bases not matched to a gene. The CDR3 has 14 amino acids. This CDR3 reads CASSYGTGRTEAFF. The CDR3 DNA sequence: TGTGCCAGCAGCTACGGGACAGGTCGGACTGAAGCTTTCTTT. Based on the CDR3 plus reference TRBV11-2 and TRBJ1-1, the full variable domain is EAGVAQSPRYKIIEKRQSVAFWCNPISGHATLYWYQQILGQGPKLLIQFQNNGVVDDSQLPKDRFSAERLKGVDSTLKIQPAKLEDSAVYLCASSYGTGRTEAFFGQGTRLTVV.

This clone was seen more than once but under ten times. The CDR3 DNA reads as TGTGCCAGCAGCCTCTCAGGGGGCGCAAGGTCACCCCTCCACTTT. It encodes CASSLSGGARSPLHF. The chain is built from TRBV7-9 and TRBJ1-6, with 8 bases aligning to TRBD1. Trimming at V came to 5 bases and at J to 10 bases, leaving 10 bases not matched to a gene. The CDR3 consists of 15 residues. Germline loops: CDR1 SEHNR, CDR2 FQNEAQ (reference sequence).

This clone was picked up one time. The chain carries TRBV2 and TRBJ1-1; 7 nucleotides agree with TRBD1. The V gene's germline CDR1 is SNHLY and CDR2 FYNNEI. V lost 8 bases and J lost 1; bases outside the gene matches: 7. The CDR3 runs 14 residues. CDR3 region: CASGGRGENTEAFF. Here the CDR3 DNA reads TGTGCCAGCGGGGGCAGGGGGGAGAACACTGAAGCTTTCTTT.

This sequence joins TRBV6-5 and TRBJ2-3; TRBD1 might be the D (5 bases). V was shortened by 4 bases and J by 0 bases, with 11 bases between the two germline ends. In germline, CDR1 is MNHEY, CDR2 SVGAGI. This CDR3 comprises 15 residues. This CDR3 is CASSSSGISTDTQYF. The CDR3 DNA sequence: TGTGCCAGCAGTTCATCAGGGATCAGCACAGATACGCAGTATTTT.

J is TRBJ2-3 and V is TRBV9; 9 bases map to TRBD2. V trimming: 4 bases; J trimming: 10 bases; junction bases outside the gene matches: 7. The CDR3 has 13 residues. Germline V lookup: CDR1 SGDLS, CDR2 YYNGEE. CDR3 nucleotides: TGTGCCAGCAGCCCCGATAGCGGGGGTGCGCAGTATTTT. It translates to CASSPDSGGAQYF.

The V call is TRBV9, the J call TRBJ1-3; 9 bases are shared with TRBD1. This CDR3 contains 15 residues. Unmatched junction bases numbered 5, after V lost 3 bases and J lost 4 bases. Germline V gene lookup returns CDR1 SGDLS and CDR2 YYNGEE. DNA for the CDR3: TGTGCCAGCAGCGAACAGGGGGCAGCCGGAAACACCATATATTTT. Its protein is CASSEQGAAGNTIYF.

This chain connects TRBV9 to TRBJ1-4; TRBD1 matches at 10 bases. CDR3 length equals 13 residues. The J segment lost 7 bases and the V segment lost 3 bases, leaving 0 bases of the junction unmatched. Germline V gives CDR1 SGDLS, CDR2 YYNGEE. The CDR3 region has the DNA TGTGCCAGCAGCGGGGACAGGGGTGAAAAACTGTTTTTT. Its protein product is CASSGDRGEKLFF.